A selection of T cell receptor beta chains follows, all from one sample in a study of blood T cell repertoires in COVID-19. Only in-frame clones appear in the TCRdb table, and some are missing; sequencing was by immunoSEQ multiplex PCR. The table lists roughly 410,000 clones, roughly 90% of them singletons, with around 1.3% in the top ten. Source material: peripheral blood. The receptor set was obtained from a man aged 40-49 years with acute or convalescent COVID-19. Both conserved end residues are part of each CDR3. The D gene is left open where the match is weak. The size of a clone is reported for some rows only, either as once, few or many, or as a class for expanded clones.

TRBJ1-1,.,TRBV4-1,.,TGCGCCAGCAGCCAAGATCTCCCACAGAACACTGAAGCTTTCTTT,CASSQDLPQNTEAFF
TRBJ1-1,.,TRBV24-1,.,TGTGCCACCAGTGATCCTAGAGGGTCACGGGGCACTGAAGCTTTCTTT,CATSDPRGSRGTEAFF
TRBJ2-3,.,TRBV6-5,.,TGTGCCAGCAGTTATATGGGGACACTCACAGATACGCAGTATTTT,CASSYMGTLTDTQYF
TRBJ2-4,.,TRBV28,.,TGTGCCAGCAGTGCCATAACGGGGTTTGGAAACATTCAGTACTTC,CASSAITGFGNIQYF
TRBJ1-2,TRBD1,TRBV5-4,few,TGTGCCAGCAGCTTCCGGGACAGCAGCTATGGCTACACCTTC,CASSFRDSSYGYTF
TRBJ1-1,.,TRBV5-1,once,TGCGCCAGCAGCACCAGGTCCCGCGGGACTGAAGCTTTCTTT,CASSTRSRGTEAFF
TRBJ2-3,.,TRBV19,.,TGTGCCAGTAGTATACAGGGGACAGATACGCAGTATTTT,CASSIQGTDTQYF
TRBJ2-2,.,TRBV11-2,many,TGTGCCAGCAGCTTACCGCAGGGCCGCACCGGGGAGCTGTTTTTT,CASSLPQGRTGELFF
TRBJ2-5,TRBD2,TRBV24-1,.,TGTGCCACCAGTGACTGGGGGGGGCAAGAGACCCAGTACTTC,CATSDWGGQETQYF
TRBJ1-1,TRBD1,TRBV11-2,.,TGTGCCAGCAGCTCCTACAGGGACAGAGCCACTCCAGCTTTCTTT,CASSSYRDRATPAFF
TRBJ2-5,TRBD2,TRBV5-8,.,TGTGCCAGCAGCTGGTCTAGCGGGAGGGAGACCCAGTACTTC,CASSWSSGRETQYF